What follows is one TCR beta chain and its context. Its specificity is unknown. Sequencing was limited to surgery cases with top T cell transcript signatures in brain tissue. Before surgery, patients took at least one anti-epileptic drug. This sample stems from a study of brain T cells in children with intractable seizures. Whole-study findings and limits: Absence of clones before surgery may stem from lower sequencing depth. Among the top 50 brain clones were public and private clonotypes. Patients' HCMV serostatus was unknown; virus specificity rests on CDR3 similarity alone.

Assay used: immunoSEQ multiplex PCR; TCRdb lists only in-frame clones, some missing. Counted here are about 7,400 clones, roughly four fifths occurring once; the ten biggest clones make up approximately 9.5%. From germline, CDR1 is DFQATT and CDR2 SNEGSKA (reference sequence). This CDR3 comprises 11 residues. The ends were cut back, 6 bases at V and 6 bases at J, with 9 bases in the middle. The clonotype comes from a boy under two years old with tuberous sclerosis and intractable seizures. The input for sequencing was resected brain tissue, taken at surgery. This chain uses TRBV20-1 with TRBJ2-1; D is uncertain. The CDR3 loop reads CSAGPFNEQFF. The CDR3 DNA follows: TGCAGTGCCGGCCCATTCAATGAGCAGTTCTTC.